What follows is one T cell receptor beta chain and its context. Its antigen is not known. The data derive from a study of T cells in narcolepsy. The CDR3 length is 18 residues. Per germline, CDR1 SGHAT and CDR2 FQNNGV. V lost 7 bases to trimming and J lost 4 bases; unmatched junction nucleotides: 19. TCRdb's copy holds only in-frame clones and misses some; the assay was immunoSEQ multiplex PCR. The sample consists of 21,000 or so clones, 92% of them appearing once. Study-wide results and limits: Same-patient CSF and blood CD4+ T cell clonotypes included HCRT-specific and TRIB2-specific autoreactive ones.

This chain links TRBV11-2 with TRBJ2-5; 9 bases match TRBD2. This receptor was identified in a human donor with narcolepsy. The sequencing input was CD45RA- memory CD4+ T cells from PBMCs. CDR3 sequence: CASNIGQGREGRAETQYF. CDR3 sequence (DNA): TGTGCCAGCAACATAGGCCAGGGGCGGGAGGGCCGAGCAGAGACCCAGTACTTC.